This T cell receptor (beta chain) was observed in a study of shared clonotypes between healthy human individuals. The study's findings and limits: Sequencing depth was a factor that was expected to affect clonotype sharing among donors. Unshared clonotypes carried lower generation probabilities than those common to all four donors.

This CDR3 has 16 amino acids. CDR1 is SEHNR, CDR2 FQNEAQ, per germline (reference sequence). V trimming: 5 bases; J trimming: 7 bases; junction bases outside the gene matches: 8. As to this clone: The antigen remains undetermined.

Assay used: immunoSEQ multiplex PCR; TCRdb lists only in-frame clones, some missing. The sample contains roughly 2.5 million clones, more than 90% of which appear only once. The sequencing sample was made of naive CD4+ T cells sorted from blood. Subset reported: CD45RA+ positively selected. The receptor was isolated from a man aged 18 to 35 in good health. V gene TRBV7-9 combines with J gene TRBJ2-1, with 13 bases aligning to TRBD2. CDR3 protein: CASSALAGGWENEQFF. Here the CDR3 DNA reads TGTGCCAGCAGCGCACTAGCGGGAGGGTGGGAAAATGAGCAGTTCTTC. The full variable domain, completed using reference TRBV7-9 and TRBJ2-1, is DTGVSQNPRHKITKRGQNVTFRCDPISEHNRLYWYRQTLGQGPEFLTYFQNEAQLEKSRLLSDRFSAERPKGSFSTLEIQRTEQGDSAMYLCASSALAGGWENEQFFGPGTRLTVL.